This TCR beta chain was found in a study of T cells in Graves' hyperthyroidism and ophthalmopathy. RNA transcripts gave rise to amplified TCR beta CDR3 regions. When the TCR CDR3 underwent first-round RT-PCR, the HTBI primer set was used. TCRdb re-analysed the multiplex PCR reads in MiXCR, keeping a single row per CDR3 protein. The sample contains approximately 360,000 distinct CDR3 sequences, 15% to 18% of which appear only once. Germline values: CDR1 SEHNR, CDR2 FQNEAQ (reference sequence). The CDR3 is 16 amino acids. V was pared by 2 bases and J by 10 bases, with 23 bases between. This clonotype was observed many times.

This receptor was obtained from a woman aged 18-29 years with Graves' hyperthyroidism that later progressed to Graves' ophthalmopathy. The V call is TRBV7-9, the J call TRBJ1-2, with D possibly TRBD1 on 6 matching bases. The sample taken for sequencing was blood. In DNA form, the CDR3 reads TGTGCCAGCAGCTTAACCTTGGACAGTCATACTATGCCCTACACCTTC. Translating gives CASSLTLDSHTMPYTF.